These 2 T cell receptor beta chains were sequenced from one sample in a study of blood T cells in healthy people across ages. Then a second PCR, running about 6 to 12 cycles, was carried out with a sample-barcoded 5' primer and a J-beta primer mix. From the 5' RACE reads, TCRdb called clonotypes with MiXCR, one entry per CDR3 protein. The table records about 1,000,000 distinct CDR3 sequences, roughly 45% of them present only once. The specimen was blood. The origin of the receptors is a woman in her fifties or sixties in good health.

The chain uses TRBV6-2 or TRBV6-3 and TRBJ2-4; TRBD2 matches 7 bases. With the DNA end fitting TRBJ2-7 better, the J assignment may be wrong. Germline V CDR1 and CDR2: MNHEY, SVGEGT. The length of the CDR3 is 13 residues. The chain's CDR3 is CASSVGRAAEQYF. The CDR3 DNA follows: TGTGCCAGCAGCGTGGGGAGGGCAGCCGAGCAGTACTTC.

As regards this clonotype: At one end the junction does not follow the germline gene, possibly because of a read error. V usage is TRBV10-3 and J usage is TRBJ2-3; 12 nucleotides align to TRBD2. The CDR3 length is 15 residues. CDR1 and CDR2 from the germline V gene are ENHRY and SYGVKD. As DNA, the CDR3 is TGTACCATCAGAACTAGCGGGAGGCCCACAGATACGCAGTATTTT. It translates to CTIRTSGRPTDTQYF.